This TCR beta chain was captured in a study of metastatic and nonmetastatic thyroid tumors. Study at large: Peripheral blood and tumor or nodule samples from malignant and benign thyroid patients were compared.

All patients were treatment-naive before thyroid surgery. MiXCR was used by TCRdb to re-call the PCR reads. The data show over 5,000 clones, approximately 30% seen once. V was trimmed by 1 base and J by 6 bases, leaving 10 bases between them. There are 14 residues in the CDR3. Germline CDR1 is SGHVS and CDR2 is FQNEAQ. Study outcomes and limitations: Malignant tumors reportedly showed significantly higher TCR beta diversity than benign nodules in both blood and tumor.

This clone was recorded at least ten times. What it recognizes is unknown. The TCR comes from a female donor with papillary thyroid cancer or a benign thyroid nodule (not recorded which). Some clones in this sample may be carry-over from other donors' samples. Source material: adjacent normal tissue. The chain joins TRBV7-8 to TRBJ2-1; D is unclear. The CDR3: CASSLVRDANEQFF. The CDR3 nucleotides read TGTGCCAGCAGCTTAGTTCGCGACGCCAATGAGCAGTTCTTC.